The clone carrying this TCR beta chain was seen a few times. Its antigen is still unknown. This record comes from a study of cytomegalovirus exposure and HLA in healthy donors. Overall study: From donors who were HLA-typed, an early data release held 81 million or so unique TCRs. The study, taken as a whole, reports: Three chains linked to CMV were shown in vitro to be specific for CMV antigens.

The primer mix had 60 Vbeta and 13 Jbeta primers. The method was immunoSEQ multiplex PCR; TCRdb's version includes in-frame clones alone and lacks a portion of them. The sample consists of 95,000 to 100,000 clones, 9.4% of them appearing once. Regarding donors, all were healthy bone marrow donors. The CDR3 loop spans 13 amino acids. V was pared by 3 bases and J by 1 base, with 5 bases between. The V gene's germline CDR1 is LGHNA and CDR2 YSLEER. The chain is built from TRBV4-3 and TRBJ2-3; weak D call: TRBD2 (5 bases). The sequence was collected from a middle-aged man in good health and CMV-seropositive. Sequencing used PBMCs. CDR3 amino acids: CASSQEGTDTQYF. The CDR3 region has the DNA TGCGCCAGCAGCCAGGAGGGCACAGATACGCAGTATTTT.